A single sample gave rise to the 21 T cell receptor beta chains below, sequenced in a study of blood T cell repertoires in COVID-19. Data came from immunoSEQ multiplex PCR; TCRdb stores just in-frame clones and leaves some out. The sample lists tens of thousands of clones; more than 85% were seen once. The specimen sequenced was peripheral blood. These receptor sequences come from a man between 60 and 70 years old with active or convalescent COVID-19.

This sequence joins TRBV4-1 and TRBJ1-2; 7 bases match TRBD1. CDR1 is MGHRA, CDR2 YSYEKL, per germline. The CDR3 consists of 15 residues. With 6 bases clipped from V and 0 bases from J, the junction kept 7 bases outside the gene matches. The CDR3: CASRTGIQSNYGYTF. CDR3 nucleotide sequence: TGCGCCAGCAGGACAGGGATACAATCTAACTATGGCTACACCTTC.

This clone has only a few counts. Mismatch with germline at one junction end may stem from a read error. The chain links TRBV6-6 to TRBJ2-1, with a possible D match to TRBD2 (6 bases). CDR1 and CDR2 (germline): MNHNY, SVGAGI (reference sequence). This CDR3 has 15 amino acids. CDR3 bases: TGTGCCAGCAGCTACTGGGGGGTTGGCTACAATGAGCAGTTCTTC. Translated: CASSYWGVGYNEQFF.

This clone turned up a few times. The rearrangement uses TRBV5-1 and TRBJ2-5; 15 bases agree with TRBD2. V dropped 4 bases and J dropped 8; count of bases not matched to a gene: 12. The CDR3 is 17 amino acids. Per germline, CDR1 SGHRS and CDR2 YFSETQ. CDR3 protein: CASSPPGLAGGLPTQYF. CDR3 nucleotides: TGCGCCAGCAGCCCTCCGGGACTAGCGGGGGGTCTCCCTACCCAGTACTTC.

V usage is TRBV7-8 and J usage is TRBJ1-2; maybe TRBD1 (5 bases). CDR1 is SGHVS, CDR2 FQNEAQ, per germline. The CDR3 length is 18 residues. V gave up 6 bases and J gave up 1 base, with 24 bases separating them. Here the CDR3 reads CASSPRGPGGSLNYGYTF. The CDR3 DNA reads TGTGCCAGCAGTCCCCGGGGCCCGGGGGGGAGCCTTAACTATGGCTACACCTTC.

The rearrangement joins TRBV18 to TRBJ2-5; a weak D match, TRBD2 (6 bases). Deletions cut 3 bases from V and 4 bases from J, with 9 bases between. The CDR3 consists of 13 residues. Germline V lookup: CDR1 KGHSH, CDR2 LQKENI. The CDR3 DNA reads as TGTGCCAGCTCACCTCAGGGAGGAGAGACCCAGTACTTC. Amino acid sequence: CASSPQGGETQYF.

The chain links TRBV2 to TRBJ1-1, with 11 nucleotides matching TRBD1. Germline assignment: CDR1 SNHLY and CDR2 FYNNEI. V dropped 6 bases and J dropped 5; count of bases not matched to a gene: 2. The CDR3 sequence is 13 residues long. CDR3 region: CASSGTGGTEAFF. The CDR3, as DNA: TGTGCCAGCAGCGGGACAGGGGGAACTGAAGCTTTCTTT.

A few counts support this clone. V and J are TRBV28 and TRBJ2-7; 7 positions match TRBD2. Trimming removed 10 bases from V and 0 bases from J; junction bases left unmatched: 15. Looked up from germline, CDR1 is MDHEN and CDR2 is SYDVKM. This CDR3 contains 16 residues. The CDR3 here is CATRRLGRVSSYEQYF. The CDR3 DNA is TGTGCCACCAGGAGATTGGGGAGGGTAAGCTCCTACGAGCAGTACTTC.

J is TRBJ2-1 and V is TRBV27; 9 bases match TRBD1. Germline V lookup: CDR1 MNHEY, CDR2 SMNVEV (reference sequence). The CDR3 contains 17 residues. The junction had 9 bases not matched to a gene; V was cut back by 0 bases and J by 6 bases. The CDR3 bases are TGTGCCAGCAGTTTATCAGTATACAGGGGGCTTAGCAATGAGCAGTTCTTC. Residues: CASSLSVYRGLSNEQFF.

The rearrangement uses TRBV4-1 and TRBJ2-1, with TRBD2 as a possible D gene (6 bases). V lost 0 bases and J 8 bases, leaving 11 bases between the germline ends. The CDR3 extends over 14 amino acids. Looked up from germline, CDR1 is MGHRA and CDR2 is YSYEKL. The CDR3 region has the DNA TGCGCCAGCAGCCAAGATAAGGGAGGTGATGAGCAGTTCTTC. It specifies CASSQDKGGDEQFF.

This rearrangement joins TRBV3-1 (or the pseudogene TRBV3-2) to TRBJ1-3, with D possibly TRBD1 on 5 matching bases. Germline V lookup: CDR1 LGHDT, CDR2 YNNKEL (reference sequence). Trimming stripped 1 base from V and 2 bases from J, with 9 bases between. This CDR3 is built from 15 residues. The CDR3 bases are TGTGCCAGCAGCCAAGCAGGGAACCCTGGAAACACCATATATTTT. It specifies CASSQAGNPGNTIYF.

This chain uses TRBV6-1 with TRBJ1-2; maybe TRBD1 (5 bases). The CDR3 is 15 amino acids. The germline gives CDR1 MNHNS, CDR2 SASEGT. Trimming removed 1 base at V and 3 bases at J, with 12 bases between. Here the CDR3 reads CASSEGQSFYYGYTF. Here the CDR3 DNA reads TGTGCCAGCAGTGAAGGACAGTCGTTTTACTATGGCTACACCTTC.

CDR3 sequence: CAWSYSSYNEQFF. The CDR3 DNA follows: TGTGCCTGGAGCTACAGCTCCTACAATGAGCAGTTCTTC. The chain is built from TRBV30 and TRBJ2-1, with D unresolved. V gave up 3 bases and J gave up 0 bases, with 6 bases separating them. The germline V gene encodes CDR1 GTSNPN and CDR2 SVGIG (reference sequence). This CDR3 spans 13 amino acids. Full variable domain (outside the CDR3, taken from reference TRBV30 and TRBJ2-1): SQTIHQWPATLVQPVGSPLSLECTVEGTSNPNLYWYRQAAGRGLQLLFYSVGIGQISSEVPQNLSASRPQDRQFILSSKKLLLSDSGFYLCAWSYSSYNEQFFGPGTRLTVL.

This chain connects TRBV7-9 to TRBJ2-4; 8 positions agree with TRBD1. J lost 6 bases, V lost 5 bases, and 6 bases had no gene match. The CDR3 has 14 residues. Germline V gene lookup returns CDR1 SEHNR and CDR2 FQNEAQ (reference sequence). CDR3 loop: CASSRTGLGNIQYF. CDR3 in DNA: TGTGCCAGCAGCCGGACAGGGTTGGGAAACATTCAGTACTTC.

The CDR3 loop is CATSRGRAGEQYF. The CDR3, as DNA: TGTGCCACCAGCAGAGGGCGGGCGGGGGAGCAGTACTTC. This chain connects TRBV15 to TRBJ2-7; TRBD2 is a possible D gene (6 bases). Germline assignment: CDR1 LNHNV and CDR2 YYDKDF (reference sequence). V dropped 1 base and J dropped 7 bases, with 11 bases sitting between them. The CDR3 runs to 13 residues.

The chain couples TRBV14 to TRBJ1-3; TRBD1 matches 7 bases. Trimming removed 4 bases from V and 7 bases from J; junction bases left unmatched: 13. Germline V CDR1 and CDR2: SGHDN, FVKESK. The CDR3 has 16 residues. Here the CDR3 reads CASSRTSTGYRNTIYF. In DNA, the CDR3 is TGTGCCAGCAGCCGTACATCGACAGGGTACAGGAACACCATATATTTT.

The gene calls are TRBV18 and TRBJ2-2, with TRBD1 identical over 9 bases. The CDR3 has 15 amino acids. The germline V gene has CDR1 KGHSH and CDR2 LQKENI. V dropped 5 bases and J dropped 4; count of bases not matched to a gene: 5. The CDR3 reads CASSAGQGGTGELFF. CDR3 DNA: TGTGCCAGCTCAGCGGGACAGGGAGGCACCGGGGAGCTGTTTTTT.

CDR3 sequence reads: CASSLNPGSTYEQYF. Written as DNA, the CDR3 is TGTGCCAGCAGCTTAAACCCAGGGTCCACTTACGAGCAGTACTTC. The rearrangement links TRBV7-8 to TRBJ2-7; D is perhaps TRBD1 (5 bases). This CDR3 is 15 amino acids long. Germline V CDR1 and CDR2: SGHVS, FQNEAQ. The germline V and J ends were trimmed by 2 bases and 4 bases, with 15 bases remaining between them.

This sequence joins TRBV5-4 and TRBJ2-5, with TRBD1 as a possible D gene (6 bases). Germline-derived CDR1 and CDR2 are SGHNT and YYREEE (reference sequence). The CDR3 has 14 residues. Trimming removed 1 base from V and 2 bases from J, with 9 bases in between. The DNA for the CDR3 is TGTGCCAGCAGCTTGAGGACAGTTCAAGAGACCCAGTACTTC. This translates into CASSLRTVQETQYF.

This sequence joins TRBV5-1 and TRBJ2-6; D is unclear. Trimming removed 0 bases at V and 0 bases at J, with 4 bases between. Germline CDR1 is SGHRS and CDR2 is YFSETQ. This CDR3 has 15 amino acids. CDR3 amino acids: CASSLVHSGANVLTF. CDR3 nucleotides: TGCGCCAGCAGCTTGGTCCACTCTGGGGCCAACGTCCTGACTTTC.

The rearrangement links TRBV25-1 to TRBJ2-7; 9 bases match TRBD1. CDR3 length: 14 amino acids. V was clipped by 3 bases and J by 4 bases; unmatched bases: 4. Looked up from germline, CDR1 is MGHDK and CDR2 is SYGVNS. Here the CDR3 reads CASSEDRGSYEQYF. The CDR3 nucleotides read TGTGCCAGCAGTGAGGACAGGGGTTCGTACGAGCAGTACTTC.

The chain joins TRBV19 to TRBJ1-5; 9 bases line up with TRBD1. Trimming at V came to 4 bases and at J to 0 bases, leaving 4 bases not matched to a gene. The CDR3 runs 16 residues. Germline V lookup: CDR1 LNHDA, CDR2 SQIVND (reference sequence). The CDR3 sequence is CASSRDRVGSNQPQHF. The CDR3 region has the DNA TGTGCCAGTAGTAGGGACAGGGTGGGTAGCAATCAGCCCCAGCATTTT.